Below, one TCR beta chain is given with its context. The antigen remains undetermined. This entry comes from a study of T cell responses to AZD1222 COVID-19 vaccine. As for the study in general: Pooling of second doses given at about 4 or about 12 weeks was done. Points from the study as a whole: The donors showed a predominance of white British ancestry and of females, with possible underestimation of clonal diversity. The CD4 TCRs associated with vaccination extended across spike and predominated at 160-218 and 743-854. Of the AZD1222 recipients, only 5 or 6 were seropositive at baseline.

Germline V lookup: CDR1 MNHEY, CDR2 SMNVEV (reference sequence). The V and J ends lost 6 bases and 3 bases respectively, with 15 bases between them. This CDR3 contains 14 residues. Repertoires were generated with immunoSEQ multiplex PCR, while TCRdb's copy carries only in-frame clones and drops some. The sample has some 170,000 clones, approximately 94% seen once. The sequence derives from an adult in good health. J is TRBJ2-7 and V is TRBV27; weak D call: TRBD2 (6 bases). The sample here was peripheral blood, taken on day 0 of AZD1222 vaccination. The CDR3: CASRGGTEGYEQYF. For the CDR3, the DNA is TGTGCCAGCAGAGGAGGGACGGAGGGCTACGAGCAGTACTTC.